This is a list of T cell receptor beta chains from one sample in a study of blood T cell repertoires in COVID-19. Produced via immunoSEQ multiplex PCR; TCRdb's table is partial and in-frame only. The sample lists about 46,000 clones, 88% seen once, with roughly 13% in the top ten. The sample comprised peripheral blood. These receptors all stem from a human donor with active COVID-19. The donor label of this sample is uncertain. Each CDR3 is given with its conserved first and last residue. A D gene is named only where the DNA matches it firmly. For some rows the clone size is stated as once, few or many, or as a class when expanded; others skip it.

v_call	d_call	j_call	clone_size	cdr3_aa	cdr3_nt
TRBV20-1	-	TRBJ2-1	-	CSALQGNEQFF	TGCAGTGCTCTCCAGGGGAATGAGCAGTTCTTC
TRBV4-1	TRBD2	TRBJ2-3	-	CASSHTSGGTDTQYF	TGCGCCAGCAGCCATACTAGCGGTGGCACAGATACGCAGTATTTT
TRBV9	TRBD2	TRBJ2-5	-	CASSVGATSGLVETQYF	TGTGCCAGCAGCGTAGGGGCAACTAGCGGGTTGGTAGAGACCCAGTACTTC
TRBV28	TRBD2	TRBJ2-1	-	CASSTAGGYNEQFF	TGTGCCAGCAGTACAGCGGGAGGGTACAATGAGCAGTTCTTC
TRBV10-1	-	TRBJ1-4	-	CASSAWGDGEKLFF	TGCGCCAGCAGTGCCTGGGGGGATGGGGAAAAACTGTTTTTT
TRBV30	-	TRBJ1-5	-	CAWSIGEGSNQPQHF	TGTGCCTGGAGTATAGGGGAAGGGAGCAATCAGCCCCAGCATTTT
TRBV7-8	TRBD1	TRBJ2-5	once	CASSLGGTAETQYF	TGTGCCAGCAGCTTAGGAGGGACAGCAGAGACCCAGTACTTC
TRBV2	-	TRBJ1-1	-	CASRQDMNTEAFF	TGTGCCAGCAGACAGGATATGAACACTGAAGCTTTCTTT
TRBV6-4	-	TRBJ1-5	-	CASSQGSNQPQHF	TGTGCCAGCAGTCAGGGATCCAATCAGCCCCAGCATTTT
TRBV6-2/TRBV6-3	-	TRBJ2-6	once	CASSPPGAGANVLTF	TGTGCCAGCAGCCCCCCAGGGGCTGGGGCCAACGTCCTGACTTTC
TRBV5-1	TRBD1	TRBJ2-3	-	CASSSDRVPVGDTQYF	TGCGCCAGCAGCTCGGACAGGGTGCCTGTAGGGGATACGCAGTATTTT
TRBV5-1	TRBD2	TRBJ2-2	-	CASSFAGETGELFF	TGCGCCAGCAGCTTTGCGGGGGAGACCGGGGAGCTGTTTTTT
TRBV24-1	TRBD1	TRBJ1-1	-	CATSDLGQVNTEAFF	TGTGCCACCAGTGATTTAGGACAGGTGAACACTGAAGCTTTCTTT
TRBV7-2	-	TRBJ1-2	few	CASSLEQGPYGYTF	TGTGCCAGCAGCTTGGAACAGGGCCCCTATGGCTACACCTTC
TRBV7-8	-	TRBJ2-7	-	CASSRRSGGSYEQYF	TGTGCCAGCAGCCGCCGTTCCGGGGGTTCCTACGAGCAGTACTTC
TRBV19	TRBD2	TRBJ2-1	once	CASSIVFLAGENEQFF	TGTGCCAGTAGTATAGTATTCCTAGCGGGGGAGAATGAGCAGTTCTTC
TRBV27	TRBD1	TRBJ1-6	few	CASSLSIPDREVSPLHF	TGTGCCAGCAGTTTATCGATACCAGACAGGGAGGTGTCGCCCCTCCACTTT
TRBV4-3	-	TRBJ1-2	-	CASSQDHAGNYGYTF	TGCGCCAGCAGCCAAGATCATGCGGGGAACTATGGCTACACCTTC
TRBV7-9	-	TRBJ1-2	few	CASSLEEDGYTF	TGTGCCAGCAGCTTAGAGGAGGATGGCTACACCTTC
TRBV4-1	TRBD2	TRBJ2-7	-	CASSQGLAGTPYEQYF	TGCGCCAGCAGCCAGGGACTAGCGGGTACCCCCTACGAGCAGTACTTC
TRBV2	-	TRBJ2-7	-	CAQARAGRSYEQYF	TGTGCCCAAGCAAGAGCAGGGCGGTCCTACGAGCAGTACTTC
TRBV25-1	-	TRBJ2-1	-	CASSQAGNYNEQFF	TGTGCCAGCAGCCAAGCAGGGAACTACAATGAGCAGTTCTTC
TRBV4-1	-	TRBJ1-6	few	CASSPRQGNSPLHF	TGCGCCAGCAGCCCTCGGCAGGGGAATTCACCCCTCCACTTT
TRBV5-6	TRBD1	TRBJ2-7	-	CASSLGTGLPYEQYF	TGTGCCAGCAGCTTGGGGACAGGACTCCCCTACGAGCAGTACTTC
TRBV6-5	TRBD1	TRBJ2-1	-	CASSYSRDRVGEQFF	TGTGCCAGCAGTTACTCCAGGGACAGGGTCGGTGAGCAGTTCTTC
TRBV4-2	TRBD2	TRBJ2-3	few	CASSQDLAGGPDTQYF	TGTGCCAGCAGCCAAGATCTAGCGGGGGGGCCAGATACGCAGTATTTT
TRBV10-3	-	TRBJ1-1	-	CAITPGKGSIGTEAFF	TGTGCCATCACCCCGGGTAAAGGATCCATCGGCACTGAAGCTTTCTTT
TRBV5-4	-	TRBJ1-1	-	CASSLATGMNTEAFF	TGTGCCAGCAGCTTGGCTACAGGCATGAACACTGAAGCTTTCTTT
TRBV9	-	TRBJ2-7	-	CASSPRSSYEQYF	TGTGCCAGCAGCCCAAGGAGCTCCTACGAGCAGTACTTC
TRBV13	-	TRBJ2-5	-	CASSFRDQETQYF	TGTGCCAGCAGCTTCAGGGACCAAGAGACCCAGTACTTC
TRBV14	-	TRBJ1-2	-	CASSLLEQTTYGYTF	TGTGCCAGCAGCCTCCTCGAACAGACAACTTATGGCTACACCTTC
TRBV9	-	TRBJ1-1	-	CASSVATGVDMNTEAFF	TGTGCCAGCAGCGTAGCTACGGGGGTGGACATGAACACTGAAGCTTTCTTT
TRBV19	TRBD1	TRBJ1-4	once	CASRTDRASEKLFF	TGTGCCAGTAGAACGGACAGGGCTAGTGAAAAACTGTTTTTT